This TCR beta chain was captured by sequencing in a study of cytomegalovirus exposure and HLA in healthy donors. Both 60 Vbeta primers and 13 Jbeta primers went into the PCR. Only in-frame clones appear in the TCRdb table, and some are missing; sequencing was by immunoSEQ multiplex PCR. Here the sample spans 130,000 or so clones, roughly four fifths being singletons. CDR1 LNHDA and CDR2 SQIVND come from the germline V gene (reference sequence). The CDR3 totals 12 residues. Trimming left V 9 bases short and J 8 bases short, with 16 bases between. The sequencing sample was made of PBMCs. This clonotype was obtained from a man between 18 and 29 years old in good health and CMV-seropositive. The chain employs TRBV19 and TRBJ1-2; maybe TRBD1 (6 bases). CDR3 coding DNA: TGTGCCAGCTCGACAGGCAATGTCGGCTACACCTTC. This sequence encodes CASSTGNVGYTF.